The clone carrying this T cell receptor (beta chain) was counted many times. Its specificity is not known. Axillary draining lymph nodes of breast cancer patients supplied the node samples. TCRdb itself ran the multiplex PCR reads through MiXCR, one entry per CDR3 protein. Found here are about 230,000 distinct CDR3 sequences, about 34% of them singletons; the top ten hold 1.3% to 1.5%. The sample belongs to a study of breast tumors, draining lymph nodes, adjacent tissues. Points from the study as a whole: Tumor repertoires ranked between lymph nodes and nontumor tissue in diversity, with V and J gene preferences. Most tumor T cells seemingly derive from lymph node, then expand in tumor.

Germline V gene lookup returns CDR1 MNHNS and CDR2 SASEGT. CDR3 size: 12 residues. V lost 10 bases, J lost 2 bases, and 11 bases lay in between. The gene calls are TRBV6-1 and TRBJ2-5; D is possibly TRBD1 (6 bases). The sequencing sample was made of axillary lymph node tissue. This receptor was obtained from a female donor with breast cancer. Some clones in this sample may be carry-over from other donors' samples. CDR3 amino acids: CAIGQQQETQYF. Here the CDR3 DNA reads TGTGCCATCGGACAGCAACAAGAGACCCAGTACTTC.